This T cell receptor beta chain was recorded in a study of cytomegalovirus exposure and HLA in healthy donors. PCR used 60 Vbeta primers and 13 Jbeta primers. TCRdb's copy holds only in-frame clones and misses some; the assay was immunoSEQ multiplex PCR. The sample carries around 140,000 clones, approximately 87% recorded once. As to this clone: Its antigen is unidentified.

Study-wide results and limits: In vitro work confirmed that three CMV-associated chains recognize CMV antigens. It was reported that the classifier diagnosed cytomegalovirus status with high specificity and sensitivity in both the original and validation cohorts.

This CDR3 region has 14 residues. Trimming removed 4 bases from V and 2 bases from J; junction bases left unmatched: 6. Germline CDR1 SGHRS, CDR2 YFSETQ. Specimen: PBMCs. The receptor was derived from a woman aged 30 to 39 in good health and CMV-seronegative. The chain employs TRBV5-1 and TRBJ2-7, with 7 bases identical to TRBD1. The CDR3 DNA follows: TGCGCCAGCAGCAAGGGACAGACCCCCTACGAGCAGTACTTC. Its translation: CASSKGQTPYEQYF.